Each of the 18 T cell receptor beta chains below was sequenced from the same sample in a study of blood T cell repertoires in COVID-19 (dated by TCRdb to the early 2020s). The method behind the library was the immunoSEQ multiplex PCR assay. The source is immuneACCESS, and TCRdb retained only in-frame sequences with V and J called. Part of the clones is not carried over; for the studies checked, unresolved V genes explain less than half of this, and the remainder is unexplained. This sample comprises 200,000 to 300,000 clones, roughly 90% of them detected only once. Roughly 1.9% of the sample is held by the ten biggest clonotypes. The sequencing sample was made of peripheral blood. Receptors originate from a young man with active or convalescent COVID-19.

The chain has TRBV24-1 and TRBJ2-2, with TRBD1 matching over 7 bases. The CDR3 length is 13 residues. Germline V gene sequence: CDR1 KGHDR, CDR2 SFDVKD. V was pared by 7 bases and J by 3 bases, with 1 base of the junction left unmatched. The CDR3 DNA follows: TGTGCCACCAGAGGGACAGACACCGGGGAGCTGTTTTTT. Translated: CATRGTDTGELFF.

The rearrangement joins TRBV9 to TRBJ1-2, with TRBD1 matching 8 bases. Trimming at V came to 4 bases and at J to 8 bases, leaving 10 bases not matched to a gene. Germline lookup yields CDR1 SGDLS and CDR2 YYNGEE. The CDR3 has 14 residues. The CDR3 sequence: CASSPTDRGWGYTF. The DNA of the CDR3 is TGTGCCAGCAGCCCGACCGACAGGGGTTGGGGCTACACCTTC.

The V call is TRBV19, the J call TRBJ1-2; 7 nucleotides line up with TRBD1. Germline CDR1 LNHDA, CDR2 SQIVND (reference sequence). CDR3 length: 13 amino acids. V was clipped by 4 bases and J by 6 bases; unmatched bases: 5. As DNA, the CDR3 is TGTGCCAGTAGTAAGACGGGACAGCATGGCTACACCTTC. Translating it yields CASSKTGQHGYTF.

The rearrangement uses TRBV14 and TRBJ1-1; D is unclear. V lost 1 base to trimming and J lost 8 bases, with 8 bases between them. Germline CDR1 and CDR2: SGHDN and FVKESK. The CDR3 consists of 12 residues. Here the CDR3 reads CASSQASVEAFF. CDR3 DNA sequence: TGTGCCAGCAGCCAAGCGTCCGTCGAAGCTTTCTTT.

This chain connects TRBV7-2 to TRBJ2-1; D unclear. The V and J ends lost 5 bases and 6 bases respectively, with 5 bases between them. This CDR3 comprises 11 residues. The germline V gene encodes CDR1 SGHTA and CDR2 FQGNSA. The CDR3 loop reads CASSPVNEQFF. In nucleotides, the CDR3 is TGTGCCAGCAGCCCTGTCAATGAGCAGTTCTTC.

The V and J genes are TRBV11-2 and TRBJ2-3; possibly TRBD2 for D (6 bases). Germline loops: CDR1 SGHAT, CDR2 FQNNGV. CDR3 length: 13 amino acids. Trimming stripped 5 bases from V and 6 bases from J, with 12 bases between. The CDR3 DNA reads as TGTGCCAGCAGCCGATCGGGGGTGGATACGCAGTATTTT. Translated: CASSRSGVDTQYF.

This chain uses TRBV4-1 with TRBJ1-3; 7 positions agree with TRBD1. After removal of 0 bases from V and 0 bases from J, the junction contained 11 bases not matched to a gene. The CDR3 is made up of 19 amino acids. Germline CDR1 and CDR2: MGHRA and YSYEKL. Here the CDR3 DNA reads TGCGCCAGCAGCCAAGATCCGCCCCAGACAGGGTACTCTGGAAACACCATATATTTT. Protein sequence: CASSQDPPQTGYSGNTIYF.

As to this clone: One end of the junction varies from germline; a read error may be responsible. The chain has TRBV5-8 and TRBJ2-3, with 12 nucleotides matching TRBD2. The germline V gene has CDR1 SGHTS and CDR2 YDEGEE. The CDR3 covers 16 residues. The CDR3 here is CANSLGLAGVTDTQYF. The DNA of the CDR3 is TGTGCCAACAGCTTGGGACTAGCGGGTGTGACAGATACGCAGTATTTT.

This chain uses TRBV27 with TRBJ2-7; possibly TRBD1 for D (5 bases). Between the trimmed V and J ends, which lost 2 bases and 6 bases, there was a span of 8 bases. The CDR3 length is 12 residues. CDR1 and CDR2 (germline): MNHEY, SMNVEV (reference sequence). The CDR3 spells CASSLKGVEQYF. The CDR3 DNA reads TGTGCCAGCAGTTTAAAAGGGGTCGAGCAGTACTTC.

V is TRBV4-3 and J is TRBJ1-2, with D perhaps matching TRBD1 (6 bases). V lost 0 bases and J 7 bases, leaving 18 bases between the germline ends. Germline V gene data show CDR1 as LGHNA and CDR2 as YSLEER. This CDR3 has 16 amino acids. CDR3 amino acids: CASSQDRGGFRGGYTF. The CDR3 DNA is TGCGCCAGCAGCCAAGATCGGGGGGGCTTCAGGGGTGGCTACACCTTC.

The chain recombines TRBV27 with TRBJ1-1, with TRBD1 identical over 8 bases. The germline V gene encodes CDR1 MNHEY and CDR2 SMNVEV (reference sequence). This CDR3 region has 14 residues. The V segment lost 3 bases and the J segment 1 base; nucleotides outside the gene matches: 1. The CDR3 is CASSFGQGNTEAFF. In DNA, the CDR3 is TGTGCCAGCAGTTTTGGACAGGGGAACACTGAAGCTTTCTTT.

V gene TRBV5-6 combines with J gene TRBJ2-7; the D gene is possibly TRBD2 (5 bases). CDR3 length: 14 amino acids. CDR1 is SGHDT, CDR2 YYEEEE, per germline. V was pared by 0 bases and J by 5 bases, with 12 bases between. The CDR3 coding sequence is TGTGCCAGCAGCTTGGTGGACTCCCGCCACGAGCAGTACTTC. Its translation: CASSLVDSRHEQYF.

The gene calls are TRBV12-3 or TRBV12-4 and TRBJ2-7, with TRBD1 matching over 8 bases. CDR3 length: 13 amino acids. V was pared by 7 bases and J by 6 bases, with 8 bases of the junction left unmatched. This chain's CDR3 is CASTADRAREQYF. Here the CDR3 DNA reads TGTGCCAGCACCGCGGACAGGGCTCGCGAGCAGTACTTC.

V and J are TRBV14 and TRBJ1-1; perhaps TRBD1 as D (6 bases). CDR3 length: 14 amino acids. In germline, CDR1 is SGHDN, CDR2 FVKESK. Deletions cut 7 bases from V and 0 bases from J, with 12 bases between. CDR3 bases: TGTGCCAGCACCCAGGACAGCATGAACACTGAAGCTTTCTTT. It specifies CASTQDSMNTEAFF.

The chain joins TRBV13 to TRBJ2-7; D is undetermined. Germline loops: CDR1 PRHDT, CDR2 FYEKMQ (reference sequence). The V end was cut by 3 bases, the J end by 3 bases, with 6 bases between. This CDR3 comprises 12 residues. The CDR3 region has the DNA TGTGCCAGCAGCTTGGGCAGCTACGAGCAGTACTTC. Protein sequence: CASSLGSYEQYF.

This chain joins TRBV5-1 and TRBJ2-1; 8 bases fit TRBD1. The germline V gene encodes CDR1 SGHRS and CDR2 YFSETQ. V gave up 7 bases and J gave up 1 base; unmatched junction bases: 10. The CDR3 totals 16 residues. CDR3 residues: CASAKQGVFSYNEQFF. The CDR3 region has the DNA TGCGCCAGCGCTAAACAGGGGGTATTTTCCTACAATGAGCAGTTCTTC.

The chain carries TRBV19 and TRBJ1-1; D is unresolved. The CDR3 covers 15 residues. In germline, CDR1 is LNHDA, CDR2 SQIVND (reference sequence). Between the trimmed V and J ends, which lost 3 bases and 0 bases, there was a span of 11 bases. In DNA, the CDR3 is TGTGCCAGTAGTATCGCGGGCAGCGTGAACACTGAAGCTTTCTTT. This sequence encodes CASSIAGSVNTEAFF.

V and J are TRBV18 and TRBJ2-1, with 7 bases lining up with TRBD2. Looked up from germline, CDR1 is KGHSH and CDR2 is LQKENI. J was trimmed by 6 bases and V by 3 bases; bases with no gene match: 11. The CDR3 length is 16 residues. The CDR3 is CASSPNLSGGGNEQFF. The DNA for the CDR3 is TGTGCCAGCTCACCCAACTTATCGGGGGGAGGCAATGAGCAGTTCTTC.